The source of this T cell receptor (beta chain) is a study of T cells expressing NK-cell markers. Study-level background: Sorted CD3+CD56+NKG2C+, CD3+CD56+NKG2C- and CD3+CD56-NKG2C+ T-cell subsets were beta-chain profiled. The authors sequenced eight donors, of whom seven were HCMV-seropositive and one was seronegative. General study findings and limits: Dominant NKG2C+ clonotypes made up about 1.0-8% of CD8+ T cells in roughly six donors. The study found these clonotypes also leading the CD3+CD56-NKG2C+ fraction in several donors.

From the 5' RACE reads, TCRdb lists one entry per CDR3 protein and no DNA. This table holds about 260,000 distinct CDR3 sequences. On this clonotype: Antigen unknown.

Germline CDR1 is SGHRS and CDR2 is YFSETQ. The CDR3 sequence is 14 residues long. The rearrangement links TRBV5-1 to TRBJ2-6. The source of this sequence is a man between 18 and 29 years old in good health. Sequenced: blood T cells: a sorted CD56 or NKG2C T cell subset, CD4+ or CD8+ T cells, or bulk PBMC T cells (not recorded which). The CDR3 spells CASYPSSGANVLTF.